These 14 T cell receptor beta chains share one sample of origin, sequenced in a study of cytomegalovirus exposure and HLA in healthy donors. Primers: 60 Vbeta forward and 13 Jbeta reverse. Profiling relied on immunoSEQ multiplex PCR, and the TCRdb table lists in-frame clones only, not all of them. The sample has some 180,000 clones, and its top ten clones hold less than 6.5%. Specimen: PBMCs. The receptor source for this set is a man younger than 40 in good health and CMV-seronegative.

The gene calls are TRBV7-9 and TRBJ2-5; D might be TRBD1 (5 bases). The V end was cut by 3 bases, the J end by 0 bases, with 5 bases between. CDR3 length equals 13 residues. Germline V gives CDR1 SEHNR, CDR2 FQNEAQ (reference sequence). The CDR3 reads CASSLGHQETQYF. The CDR3 nucleotides are TGTGCCAGCAGCTTGGGGCACCAAGAGACCCAGTACTTC.

This chain joins TRBV27 and TRBJ2-1, with 7 bases identical to TRBD2. Germline CDR1 MNHEY, CDR2 SMNVEV (reference sequence). This CDR3 comprises 16 residues. The V and J ends lost 5 bases and 9 bases, in that order; junction bases with no gene match: 16. The CDR3 reads CASSPSEGGLGSEQFF. Written as DNA, the CDR3 is TGTGCCAGCAGTCCGTCGGAGGGAGGGCTGGGTAGTGAGCAGTTCTTC.

V usage is TRBV19 and J usage is TRBJ2-3; no definite D call. Germline assignment: CDR1 LNHDA and CDR2 SQIVND (reference sequence). Between the trimmed V and J ends, which lost 4 bases and 3 bases, there was a span of 8 bases. The CDR3 extends over 13 amino acids. CDR3 sequence (DNA): TGTGCCAGTAGTAGGAGTAGAACAGATACGCAGTATTTT. Translation: CASSRSRTDTQYF.

This chain links TRBV13 with TRBJ2-7, with TRBD1 matching 8 bases. The V gene's germline CDR1 is PRHDT and CDR2 FYEKMQ (reference sequence). V lost 4 bases and J lost 3; bases outside the gene matches: 11. This CDR3 spans 16 amino acids. Here the CDR3 reads CASSSIQDRGFYEQYF. DNA for the CDR3: TGTGCCAGCAGCTCGATCCAAGACAGGGGATTCTACGAGCAGTACTTC.

The V gene is TRBV4-2, the J gene TRBJ2-1; 8 nucleotides align to TRBD2. Germline values: CDR1 LGHNA, CDR2 YNFKEQ. The CDR3 length is 15 residues. Germline trimming cut 7 bases from V and 9 bases from J; bases unmatched to any gene: 14. CDR3 protein: CASTPLSGSTSEQFF. CDR3 coding DNA: TGTGCCAGCACCCCCCTGAGCGGGAGCACATCTGAGCAGTTCTTC.

The chain uses TRBV5-1 and TRBJ1-3; a weak D match, TRBD1 (6 bases). Germline V gives CDR1 SGHRS, CDR2 YFSETQ. The CDR3 length is 17 residues. The ends were cut back, 4 bases at V and 0 bases at J, with 17 bases in the middle. This CDR3 is CASSPFQGTISGNTIYF. CDR3 bases: TGCGCCAGCAGCCCCTTCCAGGGGACTATCTCTGGAAACACCATATATTTT.

This sequence joins TRBV5-1 and TRBJ2-1; D ambiguous. This CDR3 spans 13 amino acids. Germline CDR1 SGHRS, CDR2 YFSETQ. Trimming stripped 0 bases from V and 5 bases from J, with 6 bases between. CDR3 sequence reads: CASSLVQDNEQFF. The DNA of the CDR3 is TGCGCCAGCAGCTTGGTTCAGGACAATGAGCAGTTCTTC.

V usage is TRBV15 and J usage is TRBJ2-7; the match to TRBD1 covers 7 bases. V dropped 5 bases and J dropped 2; count of bases not matched to a gene: 6. Germline CDR1 LNHNV, CDR2 YYDKDF (reference sequence). There are 14 residues in the CDR3. The CDR3 nucleotides read TGTGCCACCAGCCCAAGGACAGGTCCCTACGAGCAGTACTTC. The encoded protein is CATSPRTGPYEQYF.

The chain uses TRBV9 and TRBJ2-5; 10 bases agree with TRBD1. The ends lost 2 bases at V and 1 base at J; junction bases unmatched: 5. The CDR3 has 16 residues. The V gene's germline CDR1 is SGDLS and CDR2 YYNGEE. The CDR3 loop is CASSVDRGLLQETQYF. The CDR3 DNA reads as TGTGCCAGCAGCGTTGACAGGGGGCTCCTCCAAGAGACCCAGTACTTC.

The chain uses TRBV5-4 and TRBJ2-6; D is perhaps TRBD2 (6 bases). The germline V gene has CDR1 SGHNT and CDR2 YYREEE (reference sequence). CDR3 length: 16 residues. V was pared by 2 bases and J by 4 bases, with 13 bases between. This CDR3 is CASSLSGGAGANVLTF. CDR3 DNA: TGTGCCAGCAGCTTATCAGGCGGGGCCGGGGCCAACGTCCTGACTTTC.

The chain has TRBV10-3 and TRBJ1-2; the D is unclear. The CDR3 covers 15 residues. Germline CDR1 ENHRY, CDR2 SYGVKD. V dropped 2 bases and J dropped 0 bases, with 10 bases sitting between them. CDR3 nucleotides: TGTGCCATCAGTGAGGCAGGCCCAGCTAACTATGGCTACACCTTC. Encoded protein: CAISEAGPANYGYTF.

The J gene is TRBJ1-5, the V gene TRBV19, with D tentatively TRBD1 (5 bases). This CDR3 is 15 amino acids long. The germline V gene encodes CDR1 LNHDA and CDR2 SQIVND (reference sequence). V was cut by 5 bases and J by 1 base, with 12 bases left in between. The CDR3 loop is CASSWGGRSNQPQHF. The CDR3, as DNA: TGTGCCAGTAGTTGGGGGGGAAGGAGCAATCAGCCCCAGCATTTT.

The genes are TRBV7-9 and TRBJ2-3; 13 nucleotides line up with TRBD2. After removal of 0 bases from V and 5 bases from J, the junction contained 2 bases not matched to a gene. Germline loops: CDR1 SEHNR, CDR2 FQNEAQ (reference sequence). The CDR3 contains 16 residues. For the CDR3, the DNA is TGTGCCAGCAGCTTAGCACTAGCGGGGGGGCGAGATACGCAGTATTTT. This gives the protein CASSLALAGGRDTQYF.

The chain links TRBV10-1 to TRBJ1-1, with a possible D match to TRBD1 (5 bases). The CDR3 extends over 14 amino acids. V dropped 3 bases and J dropped 1 base, with 9 bases sitting between them. Per the germline V gene, CDR1 is WNHNN and CDR2 is SYGVQD (reference sequence). CDR3 coding DNA: TGCGCCAGCAGTGAAGGCAGGGCGAACACTGAAGCTTTCTTT. Protein: CASSEGRANTEAFF.